One T cell receptor (beta chain) is described in this entry. The data belong to a study of blood T cells in healthy people across ages. Each donor was a healthy Caucasian individual from Russia, aged about 6 to 95. There were at least 5.5 micrograms of total RNA extracted from every sample. Primed by a sample-barcoded 5' primer and a J-beta primer mix, a second PCR proceeded for about 6 to 11 cycles. TCRdb passed the 5' RACE reads through MiXCR, listing each CDR3 protein once. The repertoire holds under 1,100,000 distinct CDR3 sequences, approximately 25% seen once, with approximately 0.71% in the top ten. The CDR3 sequence is 15 residues long. Germline CDR1 is SNHLY and CDR2 is FYNNEI. The V segment lost 4 bases and the J segment 6 bases; nucleotides outside the gene matches: 9. The sample was also reused in another study, on T cells of mothers and their children. This second report adds: Researchers found no T cell clones that were persistent and microchimeric.

The chain links TRBV2 to TRBJ1-2; 9 bases align to TRBD1. The sequenced sample consisted of blood. This TCR was sampled from a girl aged 2 to 9 in good health. CDR3: CASSAPGTGFHGYTF. The CDR3 DNA follows: TGTGCCAGCAGTGCCCCCGGGACAGGGTTCCATGGCTACACCTTC.